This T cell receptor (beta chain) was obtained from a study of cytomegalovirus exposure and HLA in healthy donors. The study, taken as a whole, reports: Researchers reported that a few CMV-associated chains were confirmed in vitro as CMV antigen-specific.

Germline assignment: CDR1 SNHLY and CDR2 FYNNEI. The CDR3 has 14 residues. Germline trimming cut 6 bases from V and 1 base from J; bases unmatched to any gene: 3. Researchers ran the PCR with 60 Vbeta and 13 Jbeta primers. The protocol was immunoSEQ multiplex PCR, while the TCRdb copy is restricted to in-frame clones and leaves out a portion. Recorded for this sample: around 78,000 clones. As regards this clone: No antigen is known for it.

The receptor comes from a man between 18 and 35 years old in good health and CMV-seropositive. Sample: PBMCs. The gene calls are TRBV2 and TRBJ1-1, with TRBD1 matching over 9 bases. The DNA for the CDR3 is TGTGCCAGCAGACCACAGGGGGCGAACACTGAAGCTTTCTTT. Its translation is CASRPQGANTEAFF.